This T cell receptor beta chain was sequenced for a study of OX40 agonist ivuxolimab in advanced cancers. The wider study: Patients got intravenous ivuxolimab at 0.01 to 10 mg/kg every 2 weeks.

Clones were sequenced by immunoSEQ multiplex PCR, and TCRdb holds only the in-frame ones, with some missing. The repertoire consists of roughly 75,000 clones, with around 87% occurring once and the leading ten covering about 6.5%. This TCR was sampled from an adult with an advanced solid tumor such as melanoma, head and neck, liver or kidney cancer. This specimen consisted of CD4+ or CD8+ T cells sorted from blood, obtained in a trial of the OX40 agonist ivuxolimab.

CDR3 region: CASSLSGRYQETQYF. The CDR3 bases are TGTGCCAGCAGCTTATCTGGGCGTTACCAAGAGACCCAGTACTTC. The V gene is TRBV11-2, the J gene TRBJ2-5; D is undetermined. V lost 2 bases and J 0 bases, leaving 10 bases between the germline ends. Germline V lookup: CDR1 SGHAT, CDR2 FQNNGV. The CDR3 is made up of 15 amino acids. Combining the CDR3 with reference TRBV11-2 and TRBJ2-5 gives the whole variable domain EAGVAQSPRYKIIEKRQSVAFWCNPISGHATLYWYQQILGQGPKLLIQFQNNGVVDDSQLPKDRFSAERLKGVDSTLKIQPAKLEDSAVYLCASSLSGRYQETQYFGPGTRLLVL.